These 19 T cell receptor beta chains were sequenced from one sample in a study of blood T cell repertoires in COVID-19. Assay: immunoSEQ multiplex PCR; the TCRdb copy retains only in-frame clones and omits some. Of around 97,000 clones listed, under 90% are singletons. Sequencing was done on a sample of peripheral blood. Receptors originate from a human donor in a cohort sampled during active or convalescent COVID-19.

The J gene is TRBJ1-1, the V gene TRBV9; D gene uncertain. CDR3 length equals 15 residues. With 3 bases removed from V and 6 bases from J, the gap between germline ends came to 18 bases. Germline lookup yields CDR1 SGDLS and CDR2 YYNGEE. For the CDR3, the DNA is TGTGCCAGCAGCGCGAGATCCGGAGAGGGCTCTGAAGCTTTCTTT. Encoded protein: CASSARSGEGSEAFF.

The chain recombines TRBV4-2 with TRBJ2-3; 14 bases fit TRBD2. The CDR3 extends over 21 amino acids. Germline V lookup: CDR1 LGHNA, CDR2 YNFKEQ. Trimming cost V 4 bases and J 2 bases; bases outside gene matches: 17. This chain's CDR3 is CASSPAGEYGTSGGHTDTQYF. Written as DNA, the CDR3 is TGTGCCAGCAGCCCCGCAGGGGAATACGGGACTAGCGGGGGCCACACAGATACGCAGTATTTT.

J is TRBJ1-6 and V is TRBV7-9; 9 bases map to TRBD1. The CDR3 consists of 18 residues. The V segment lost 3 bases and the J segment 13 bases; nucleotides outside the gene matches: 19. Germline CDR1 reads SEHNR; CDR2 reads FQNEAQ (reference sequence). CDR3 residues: CASSFLLPSGTGNVPLHF. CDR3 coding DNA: TGTGCCAGCAGCTTTCTCTTACCTTCCGGGACAGGGAATGTTCCCCTCCACTTT.

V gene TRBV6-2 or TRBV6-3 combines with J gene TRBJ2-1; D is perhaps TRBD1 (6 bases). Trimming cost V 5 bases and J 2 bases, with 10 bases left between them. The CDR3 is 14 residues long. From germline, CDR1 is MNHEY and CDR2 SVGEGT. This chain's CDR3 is CASSRDTTYNEQFF. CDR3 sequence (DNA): TGTGCCAGCAGTAGGGACACTACCTACAATGAGCAGTTCTTC.

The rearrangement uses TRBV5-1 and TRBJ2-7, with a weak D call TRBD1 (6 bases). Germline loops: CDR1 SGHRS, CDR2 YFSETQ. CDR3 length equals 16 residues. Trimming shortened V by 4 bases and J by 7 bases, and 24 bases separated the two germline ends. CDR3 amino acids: CASSHTDRSILGEQYF. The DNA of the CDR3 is TGCGCCAGCAGCCACACTGACAGGAGTATCTTAGGGGAGCAGTACTTC.

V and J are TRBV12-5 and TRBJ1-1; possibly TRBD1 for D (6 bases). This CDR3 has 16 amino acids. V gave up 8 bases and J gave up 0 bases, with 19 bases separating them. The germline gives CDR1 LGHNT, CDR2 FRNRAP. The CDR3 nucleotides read TGTGCTAGTTACGAGACAGGCCGGCGGATGAACACTGAAGCTTTCTTT. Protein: CASYETGRRMNTEAFF.

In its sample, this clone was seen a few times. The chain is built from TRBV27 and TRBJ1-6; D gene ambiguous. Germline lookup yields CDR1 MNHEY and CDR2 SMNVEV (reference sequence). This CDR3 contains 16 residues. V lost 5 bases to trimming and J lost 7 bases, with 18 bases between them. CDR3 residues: CASSPTPTTGNSPLHF. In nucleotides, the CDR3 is TGTGCCAGCAGTCCGACCCCCACCACGGGAAATTCACCCCTCCACTTT.

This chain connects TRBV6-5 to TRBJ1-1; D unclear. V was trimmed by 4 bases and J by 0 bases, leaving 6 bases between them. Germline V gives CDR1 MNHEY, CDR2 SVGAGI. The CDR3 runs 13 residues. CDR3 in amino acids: CASSSTLNTEAFF. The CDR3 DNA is TGTGCCAGCAGTTCGACACTGAACACTGAAGCTTTCTTT.

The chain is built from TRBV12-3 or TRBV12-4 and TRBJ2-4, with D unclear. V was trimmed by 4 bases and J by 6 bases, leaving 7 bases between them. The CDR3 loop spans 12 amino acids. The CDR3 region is CASSSGLNIQYF. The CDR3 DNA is TGTGCCAGCAGTTCCGGTTTAAACATTCAGTACTTC.

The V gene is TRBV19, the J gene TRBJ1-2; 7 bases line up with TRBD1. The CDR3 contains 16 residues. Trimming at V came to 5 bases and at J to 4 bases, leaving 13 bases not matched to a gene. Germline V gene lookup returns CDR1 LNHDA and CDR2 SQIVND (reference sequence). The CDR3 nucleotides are TGTGCCAGTAGTCACCCGCGGGACAGAGGTTTCTATGGCTACACCTTC. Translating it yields CASSHPRDRGFYGYTF.

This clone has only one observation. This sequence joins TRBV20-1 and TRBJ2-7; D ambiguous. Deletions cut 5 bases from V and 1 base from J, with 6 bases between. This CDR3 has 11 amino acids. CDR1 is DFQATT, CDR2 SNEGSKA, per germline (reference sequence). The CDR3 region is CSALWSYEQYF. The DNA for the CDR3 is TGCAGTGCTCTATGGTCCTACGAGCAGTACTTC.

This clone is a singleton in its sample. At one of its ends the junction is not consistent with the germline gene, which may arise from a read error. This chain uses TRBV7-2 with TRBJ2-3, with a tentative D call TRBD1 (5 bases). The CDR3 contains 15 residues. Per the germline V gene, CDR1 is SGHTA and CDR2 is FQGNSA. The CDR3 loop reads CASSLALWATETQYF. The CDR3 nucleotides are TGTGCCAGCAGCTTAGCATTATGGGCGACAGAAACGCAGTATTTT.

CDR3 sequence reads: CATSDPAGGNPHGYTF. The CDR3 bases are TGTGCCACCAGTGATCCCGCTGGGGGGAACCCTCATGGCTACACCTTC. V and J are TRBV24-1 and TRBJ1-2; possible D gene TRBD1, 5 bases. The CDR3 sequence is 16 residues long. Between the trimmed V and J ends, which lost 3 bases and 6 bases, there was a span of 19 bases. The V gene's germline CDR1 is KGHDR and CDR2 SFDVKD.

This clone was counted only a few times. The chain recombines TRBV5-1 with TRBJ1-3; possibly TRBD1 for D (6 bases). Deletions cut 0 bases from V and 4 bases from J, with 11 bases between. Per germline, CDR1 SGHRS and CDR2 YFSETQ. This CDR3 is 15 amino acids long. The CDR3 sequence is CASSLGTELGNTIYF. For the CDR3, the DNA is TGCGCCAGCAGCTTGGGGACAGAGCTGGGAAACACCATATATTTT.

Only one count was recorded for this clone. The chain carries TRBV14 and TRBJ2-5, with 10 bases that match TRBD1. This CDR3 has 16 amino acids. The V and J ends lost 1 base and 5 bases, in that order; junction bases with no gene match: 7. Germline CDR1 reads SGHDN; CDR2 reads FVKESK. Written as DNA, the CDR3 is TGTGCCAGCAGCCAAGGGATGACAGGGGGCAGGGAGACCCAGTACTTC. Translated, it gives CASSQGMTGGRETQYF.

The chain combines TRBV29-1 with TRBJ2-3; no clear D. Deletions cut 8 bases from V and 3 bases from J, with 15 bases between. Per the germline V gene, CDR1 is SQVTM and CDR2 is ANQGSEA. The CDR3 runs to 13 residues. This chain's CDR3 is CSSRSRTTDTQYF. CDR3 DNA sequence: TGCAGCTCAAGGAGTAGAACAACAGATACGCAGTATTTT.

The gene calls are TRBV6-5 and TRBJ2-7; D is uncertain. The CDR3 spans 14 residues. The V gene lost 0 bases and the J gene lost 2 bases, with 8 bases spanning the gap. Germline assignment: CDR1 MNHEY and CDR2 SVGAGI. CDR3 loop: CASSYSGSTYEQYF. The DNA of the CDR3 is TGTGCCAGCAGTTACTCGGGCAGCACCTACGAGCAGTACTTC.

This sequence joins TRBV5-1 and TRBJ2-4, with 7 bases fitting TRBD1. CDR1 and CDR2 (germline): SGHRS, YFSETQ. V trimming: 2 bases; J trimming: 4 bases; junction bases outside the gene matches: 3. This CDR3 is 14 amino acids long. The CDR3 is CASSFTGVKNIQYF. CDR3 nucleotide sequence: TGCGCCAGCAGCTTTACAGGGGTAAAAAACATTCAGTACTTC. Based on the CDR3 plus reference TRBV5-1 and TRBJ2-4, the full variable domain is KAGVTQTPRYLIKTRGQQVTLSCSPISGHRSVSWYQQTPGQGLQFLFEYFSETQRNKGNFPGRFSGRQFSNSRSEMNVSTLELGDSALYLCASSFTGVKNIQYFGAGTRLSVL.

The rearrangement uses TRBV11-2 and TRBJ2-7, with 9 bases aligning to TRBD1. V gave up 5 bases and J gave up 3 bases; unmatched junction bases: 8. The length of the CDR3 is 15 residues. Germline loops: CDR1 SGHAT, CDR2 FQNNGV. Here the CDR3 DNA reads TGTGCCAGCAGCGACGGGGGGACAGGGCACTACGAGCAGTACTTC. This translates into CASSDGGTGHYEQYF.